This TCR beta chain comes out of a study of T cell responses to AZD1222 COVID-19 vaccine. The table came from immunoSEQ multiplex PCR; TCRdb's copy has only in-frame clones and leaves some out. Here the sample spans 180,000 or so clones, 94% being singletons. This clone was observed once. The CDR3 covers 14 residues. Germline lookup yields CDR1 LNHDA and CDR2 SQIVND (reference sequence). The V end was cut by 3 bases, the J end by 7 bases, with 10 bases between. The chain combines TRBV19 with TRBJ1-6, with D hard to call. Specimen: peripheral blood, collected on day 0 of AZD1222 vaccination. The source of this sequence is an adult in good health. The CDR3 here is CASSIIAENSPLHF. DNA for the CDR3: TGTGCCAGTAGTATCATTGCCGAGAATTCACCCCTCCACTTT.